These 5 T cell receptor beta chains came from one sample sequenced in a study of cytomegalovirus exposure and HLA in healthy donors. Primers included in the PCR were 60 Vbeta and 13 Jbeta primers. This table comes from immunoSEQ multiplex PCR, and its TCRdb copy is limited to in-frame clones, with some not included. The table records about 160,000 clones, around 80% of them present only once. The source material was PBMCs. These receptors came from a man aged 18-30 years in good health and CMV-seropositive.

This clone was observed a single time. This chain links TRBV29-1 with TRBJ1-6; D perhaps matches TRBD1 (5 bases). Trimming removed 1 base at V and 9 bases at J, with 10 bases between. Per germline, CDR1 SQVTM and CDR2 ANQGSEA. This CDR3 has 13 residues. The CDR3 DNA sequence: TGCAGCGTTGAAGTGGGAAGGGGTTCACCCCTCCACTTT. Amino acids: CSVEVGRGSPLHF.

This clone has more than one count but fewer than ten. The chain uses TRBV6-5 and TRBJ1-5; 7 nucleotides match TRBD1. Germline CDR1 reads MNHEY; CDR2 reads SVGAGI. The CDR3 sequence is 14 residues long. V lost 4 bases and J lost 7; bases outside the gene matches: 7. The CDR3 DNA follows: TGTGCCAGCAGTTCATTACAGGGGCAGCAGCCCCAGCATTTT. Residues: CASSSLQGQQPQHF.

This chain links TRBV19 with TRBJ1-2; D gene unclear. There are 12 residues in the CDR3. V was cut by 5 bases and J by 4 bases, with 8 bases left in between. Germline V gene sequence: CDR1 LNHDA, CDR2 SQIVND (reference sequence). CDR3 nucleotide sequence: TGTGCCAGTAGTCCTGTCGGCTATGGCTACACCTTC. Translating gives CASSPVGYGYTF.

The chain joins TRBV4-2 to TRBJ2-3, with TRBD2 identical over 7 bases. Trimming took 2 bases from V and 0 from J; bases not matched to a gene: 8. Germline loops: CDR1 LGHNA, CDR2 YNFKEQ. This CDR3 is 17 amino acids long. As DNA, the CDR3 is TGTGCCAGCAGCCAACATACGGCTAGCGGTAGCACAGATACGCAGTATTTT. Residues: CASSQHTASGSTDTQYF.

V usage is TRBV19 and J usage is TRBJ2-3; D may be TRBD2 (5 bases). V lost 1 base and J 5 bases, leaving 7 bases between the germline ends. This CDR3 is 13 amino acids long. Looked up from germline, CDR1 is LNHDA and CDR2 is SQIVND (reference sequence). DNA for the CDR3: TGTGCCAGTAGTATAGTTGGACTAGATACGCAGTATTTT. It specifies CASSIVGLDTQYF. The whole variable domain, remainder taken from reference TRBV19 and TRBJ2-3, is DGGITQSPKYLFRKEGQNVTLSCEQNLNHDAMYWYRQDPGQGLRLIYYSQIVNDFQKGDIAEGYSVSREKKESFPLTVTSAQKNPTAFYLCASSIVGLDTQYFGPGTRLTVL.